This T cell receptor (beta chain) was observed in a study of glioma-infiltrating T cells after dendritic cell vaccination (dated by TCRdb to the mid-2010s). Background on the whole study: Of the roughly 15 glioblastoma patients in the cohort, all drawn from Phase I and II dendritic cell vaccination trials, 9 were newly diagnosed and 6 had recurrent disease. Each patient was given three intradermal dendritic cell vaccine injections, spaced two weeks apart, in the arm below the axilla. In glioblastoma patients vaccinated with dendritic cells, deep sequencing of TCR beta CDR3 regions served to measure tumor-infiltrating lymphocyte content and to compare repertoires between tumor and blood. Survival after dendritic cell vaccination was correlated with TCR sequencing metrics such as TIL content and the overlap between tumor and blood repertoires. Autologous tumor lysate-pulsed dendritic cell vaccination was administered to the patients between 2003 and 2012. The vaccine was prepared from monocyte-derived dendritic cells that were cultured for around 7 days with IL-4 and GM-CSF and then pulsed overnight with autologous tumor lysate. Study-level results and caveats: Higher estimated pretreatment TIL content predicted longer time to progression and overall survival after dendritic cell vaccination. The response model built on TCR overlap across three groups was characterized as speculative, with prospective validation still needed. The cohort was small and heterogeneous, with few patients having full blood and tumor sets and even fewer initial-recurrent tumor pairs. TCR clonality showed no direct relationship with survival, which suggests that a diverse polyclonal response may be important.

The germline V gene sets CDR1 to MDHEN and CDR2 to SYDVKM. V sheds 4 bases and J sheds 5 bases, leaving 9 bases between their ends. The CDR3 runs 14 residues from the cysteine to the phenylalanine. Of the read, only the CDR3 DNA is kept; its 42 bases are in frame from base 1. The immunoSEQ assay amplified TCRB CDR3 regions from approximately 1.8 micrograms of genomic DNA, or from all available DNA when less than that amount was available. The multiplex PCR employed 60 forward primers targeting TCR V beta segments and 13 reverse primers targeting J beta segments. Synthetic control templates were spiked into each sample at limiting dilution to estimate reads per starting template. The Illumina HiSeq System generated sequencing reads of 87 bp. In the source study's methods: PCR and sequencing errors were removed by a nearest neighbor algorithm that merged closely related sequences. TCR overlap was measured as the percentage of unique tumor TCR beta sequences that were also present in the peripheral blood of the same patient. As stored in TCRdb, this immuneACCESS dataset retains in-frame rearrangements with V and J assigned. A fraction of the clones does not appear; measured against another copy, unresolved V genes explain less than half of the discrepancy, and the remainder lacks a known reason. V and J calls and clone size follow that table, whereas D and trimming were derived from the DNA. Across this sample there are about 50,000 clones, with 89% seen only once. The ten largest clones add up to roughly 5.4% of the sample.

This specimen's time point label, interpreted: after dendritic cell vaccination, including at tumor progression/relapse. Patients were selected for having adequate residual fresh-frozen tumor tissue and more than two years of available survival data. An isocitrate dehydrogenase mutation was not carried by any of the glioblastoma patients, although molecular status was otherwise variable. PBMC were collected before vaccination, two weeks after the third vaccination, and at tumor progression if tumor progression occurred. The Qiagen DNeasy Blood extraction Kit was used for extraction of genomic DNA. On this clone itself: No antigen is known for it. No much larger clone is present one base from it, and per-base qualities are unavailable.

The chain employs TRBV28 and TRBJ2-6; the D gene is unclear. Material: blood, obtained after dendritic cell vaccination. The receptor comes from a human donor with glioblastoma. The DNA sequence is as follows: TGTGCCAGCAGTTCCGGAGAATGGGCCAACGTCCTGACTTTC. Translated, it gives CASSSGEWANVLTF.